This entry features one T cell receptor (beta chain) sequence. What antigen it recognizes has not been identified. Base qualities are missing; no much larger clone stands one base away. TCRbeta CDR3 regions were amplified from genomic DNA by means of the immunoSEQ Assay, a bias-controlled multiplex PCR. The published analysis was carried out like this. The number of nucleated cells in each sample was estimated from the amplification of reference gene primers within the assay. To quantify the absolute abundance of each unique TCRbeta CDR3 rearrangement, sequence reads were collapsed and filtered. For each sample, productive Simpson clonality was calculated by taking the square root of Simpson's diversity index across productive rearrangements. The clones in this table, taken by TCRdb from immuneACCESS, are in-frame only. Not every clone is retained; where verified, under half of the shortfall comes from an unresolved V gene, and the cause of the rest is unknown. V, J and clone size reflect that table, while D and trimming were determined from the DNA. Across this sample there are 200,000 or so clones, with approximately 91% seen only once. The ten top clones hold 2.5% to 3% of the sample.

These data originate in a study of blood T cell repertoires in COVID-19 (TCRdb year 2020). In the study overall: The collaborator samples originated in the United States, Italy and Spain and spanned the acute and convalescent phases of COVID-19. The prospective study material was composed of cDNA or gDNA derived from T cells, B-cell-depleted T cells, or PBMCs. The dataset comprised deeply sampled blood TCRbeta repertoires from subjects exposed to, actively infected with, or recovered from COVID-19. The repertoires were released in a freely available public database meant as a resource for research on the immune response to SARS-CoV-2. The samples were drawn from the first 160 participants of the ongoing ImmuneRACE study and from some 1,300 subjects provided by 6 global collaborators. The sample metadata nearly always contained a de-identified subject ID, COVID-19 status, age in years and sex. Where available, HLA class I and class II types were obtained from metadata supplied by the sample provider rather than from assay-based typing.

Each collaborating institution followed its own protocols to collect whole blood in K2EDTA tubes. For TCRbeta analysis, collaborators shipped samples as frozen whole blood, isolated PBMCs, or DNA extracted from either of those sample types. Beyond this particular receptor, the publication reports: How much clinical and demographic metadata was included differed by source and by participant, and the metadata was provided uncurated.

There are 13 amino acids in the CDR3, from cysteine to phenylalanine inclusive. The only DNA kept is the CDR3, 39 bases in frame from the first base. Trimming accounts for 5 bases at V and 3 bases at J, while the number of junction bases matched to no gene is 4. For CDR1 and CDR2, the germline V gene (reference sequence) lists LGHDT and YNNKEL. The sample was peripheral blood. This TCR came from a woman aged 55-70 years with acute or convalescent COVID-19. This sequence uses TRBV3-1 (or the pseudogene TRBV3-2) and TRBJ2-7, with 7 bases matching TRBD1. The encoded CDR3 is CASSFRDSYEQYF. The nucleotide sequence reads TGTGCCAGCAGCTTCCGGGACAGCTACGAGCAGTACTTC.